This passage covers 5 T cell receptor beta chains from one sample sequenced in a study of T cells in Graves' hyperthyroidism and ophthalmopathy. The investigators amplified TCR beta CDR3 regions from RNA transcripts. RT-PCR in the first round (using the HTBI primer set) targeted the TCR CDR3. MiXCR, applied by TCRdb to the multiplex PCR reads, yields one record per CDR3 protein. Of about 620,000 distinct CDR3 sequences listed, around 15% were seen once; the top ten hold less than 4.5%. Sequencing was carried out using blood. These receptor sequences come from a woman in her 30s with Graves' hyperthyroidism.

The chain links TRBV6-6 to TRBJ1-6; 7 nucleotides match TRBD1. Trimming cost V 2 bases and J 10 bases; bases outside gene matches: 8. CDR3 length: 15 amino acids. The germline gives CDR1 MNHNY, CDR2 SVGAGI (reference sequence). The CDR3 loop reads CASSYRGRNNSPLHF. Here the CDR3 DNA reads TGTGCCAGCAGTTACAGGGGGCGAAACAACTCACCCCTCCACTTT.

This clonotype showed up just a few times. V and J are TRBV10-1 and TRBJ2-3, with 9 positions matching TRBD1. This CDR3 comprises 13 residues. Germline CDR1 reads WNHNN; CDR2 reads SYGVQD (reference sequence). The V gene end was trimmed by 8 bases and the J gene end by 0 bases; junction bases not matched to a gene: 0. CDR3 nucleotides: TGCGCCAGCGGGACAGGGAGCACAGATACGCAGTATTTT. Protein sequence: CASGTGSTDTQYF.

This clonotype has just a few counts. The chain joins TRBV20-1 to TRBJ1-5; D may be TRBD1 (6 bases). From germline, CDR1 is DFQATT and CDR2 SNEGSKA (reference sequence). This CDR3 is built from 13 residues. The V end lost 5 bases, the J end lost 7 bases, and 15 bases lay between the germline ends. The CDR3 DNA sequence: TGCAGTGCTGGGGGCAGGGTACAACAGCCCCAGCATTTT. This codes for CSAGGRVQQPQHF.

This clonotype appeared a few times. The gene calls are TRBV15 and TRBJ2-5, with D unclear. Germline V gene lookup returns CDR1 LNHNV and CDR2 YYDKDF (reference sequence). Trimming shortened V by 1 base and J by 3 bases, and 6 bases separated the two germline ends. The CDR3 has 13 residues. CDR3 in DNA: TGTGCCACCAGCAGAGGAGGAGAAGAGACCCAGTACTTC. Residues: CATSRGGEETQYF.

The V call is TRBV19, the J call TRBJ1-1; D not certain. Between the trimmed V and J ends, which lost 10 bases and 3 bases, there was a span of 15 bases. The CDR3 spans 13 residues. Germline CDR1 and CDR2: LNHDA and SQIVND (reference sequence). Written as DNA, the CDR3 is TGTGCCACAACCCCCCGAAGTCACACTGAAGCTTTCTTT. It yields the protein CATTPRSHTEAFF.